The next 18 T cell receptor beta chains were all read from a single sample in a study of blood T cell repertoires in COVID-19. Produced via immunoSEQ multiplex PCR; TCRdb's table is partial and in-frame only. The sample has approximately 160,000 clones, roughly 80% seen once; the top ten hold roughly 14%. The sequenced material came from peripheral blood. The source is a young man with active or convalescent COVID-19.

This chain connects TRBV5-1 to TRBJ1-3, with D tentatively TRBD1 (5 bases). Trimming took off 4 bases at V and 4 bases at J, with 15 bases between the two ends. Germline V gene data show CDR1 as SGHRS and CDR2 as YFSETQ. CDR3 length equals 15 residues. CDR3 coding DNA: TGCGCCAGCAGCACCGCTCAGGGAACGGGAAACACCATATATTTT. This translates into CASSTAQGTGNTIYF.

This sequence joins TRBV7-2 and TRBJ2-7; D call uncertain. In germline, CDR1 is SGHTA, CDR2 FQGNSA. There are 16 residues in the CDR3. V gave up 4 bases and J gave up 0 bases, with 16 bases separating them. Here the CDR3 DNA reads TGTGCCAGCAGCTATACACACCTTACCAGCTCCTACGAGCAGTACTTC. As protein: CASSYTHLTSSYEQYF.

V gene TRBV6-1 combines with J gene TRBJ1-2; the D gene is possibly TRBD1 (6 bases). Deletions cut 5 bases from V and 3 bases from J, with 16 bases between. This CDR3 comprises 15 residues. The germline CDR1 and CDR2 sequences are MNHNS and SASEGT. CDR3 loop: CASSSSGGSDYGYTF. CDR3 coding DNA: TGTGCCAGCAGTTCAAGTGGGGGCTCAGACTATGGCTACACCTTC.

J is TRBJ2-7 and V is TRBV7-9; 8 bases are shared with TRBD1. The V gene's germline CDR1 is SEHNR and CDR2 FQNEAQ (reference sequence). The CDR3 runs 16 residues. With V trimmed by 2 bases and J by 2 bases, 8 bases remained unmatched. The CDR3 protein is CASSLPKTGGTYEQYF. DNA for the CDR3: TGTGCCAGCAGCTTACCGAAAACAGGGGGGACCTACGAGCAGTACTTC.

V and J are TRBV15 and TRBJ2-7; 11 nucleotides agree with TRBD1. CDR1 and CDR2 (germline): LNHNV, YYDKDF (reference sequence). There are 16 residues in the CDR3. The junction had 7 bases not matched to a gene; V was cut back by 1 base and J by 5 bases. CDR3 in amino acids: CATSRAKGQGENEQYF. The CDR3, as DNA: TGTGCCACCAGCAGAGCTAAGGGACAGGGGGAGAACGAGCAGTACTTC.

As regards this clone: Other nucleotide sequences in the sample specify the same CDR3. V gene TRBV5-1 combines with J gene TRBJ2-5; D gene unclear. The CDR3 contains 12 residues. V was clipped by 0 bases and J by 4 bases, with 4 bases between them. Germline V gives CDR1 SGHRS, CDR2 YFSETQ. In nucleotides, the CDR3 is TGCGCCAGCAGCTTGGCCCTAGAGACCCAGTACTTC. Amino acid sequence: CASSLALETQYF.

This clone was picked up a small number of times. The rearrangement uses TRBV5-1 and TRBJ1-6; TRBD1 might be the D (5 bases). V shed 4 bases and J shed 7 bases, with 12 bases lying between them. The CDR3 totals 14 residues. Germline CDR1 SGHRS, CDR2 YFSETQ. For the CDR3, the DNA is TGCGCCAGCAGCCTACAGGCTACCAATTCACCCCTCCACTTT. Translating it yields CASSLQATNSPLHF.

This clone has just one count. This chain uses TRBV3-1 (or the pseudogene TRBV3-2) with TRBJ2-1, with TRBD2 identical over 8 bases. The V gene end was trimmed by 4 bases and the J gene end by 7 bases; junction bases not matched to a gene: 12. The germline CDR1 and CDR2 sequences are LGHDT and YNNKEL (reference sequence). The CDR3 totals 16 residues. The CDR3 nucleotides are TGTGCCAGCAGCCGGACGGGACTCCGGGGGGGGAATGAGCAGTTCTTC. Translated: CASSRTGLRGGNEQFF.

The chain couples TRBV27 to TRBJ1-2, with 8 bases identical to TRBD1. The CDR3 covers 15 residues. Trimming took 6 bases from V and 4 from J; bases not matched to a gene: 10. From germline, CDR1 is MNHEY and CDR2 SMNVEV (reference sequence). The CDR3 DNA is TGTGCCAGCAGCCGAGGACAGGGAGAAAGCTATGGCTACACCTTC. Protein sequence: CASSRGQGESYGYTF.

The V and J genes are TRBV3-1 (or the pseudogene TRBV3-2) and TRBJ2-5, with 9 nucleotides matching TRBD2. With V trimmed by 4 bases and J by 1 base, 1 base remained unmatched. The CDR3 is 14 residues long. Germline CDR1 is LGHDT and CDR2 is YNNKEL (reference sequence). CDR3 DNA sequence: TGTGCCAGCAGCCGGCGGGGGGGCCAAGAGACCCAGTACTTC. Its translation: CASSRRGGQETQYF.

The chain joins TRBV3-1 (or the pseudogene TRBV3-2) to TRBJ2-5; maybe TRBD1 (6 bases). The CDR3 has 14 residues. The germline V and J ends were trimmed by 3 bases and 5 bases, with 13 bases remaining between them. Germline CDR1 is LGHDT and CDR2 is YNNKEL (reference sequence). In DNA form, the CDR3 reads TGTGCCAGCAGCCAGCCAGGGGCGAGGGAGACCCAGTACTTC. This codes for CASSQPGARETQYF.

CDR3 residues: CATSDRTGGETGELFF. Written as DNA, the CDR3 is TGTGCCACCAGTGATAGAACAGGGGGCGAAACCGGGGAGCTGTTTTTT. The chain couples TRBV24-1 to TRBJ2-2; TRBD1 matches 9 bases. Germline V gene data show CDR1 as KGHDR and CDR2 as SFDVKD. V was clipped by 3 bases and J by 5 bases; unmatched bases: 6. The CDR3 has 16 amino acids.

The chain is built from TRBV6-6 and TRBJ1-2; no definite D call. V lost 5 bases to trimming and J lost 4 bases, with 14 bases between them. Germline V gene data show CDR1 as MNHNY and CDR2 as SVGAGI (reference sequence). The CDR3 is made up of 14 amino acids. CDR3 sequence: CASSAGPVTYGYTF. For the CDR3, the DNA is TGTGCCAGCAGTGCAGGCCCAGTAACCTATGGCTACACCTTC.

The chain's CDR3 is CASSLGQGAWSPLHF. The DNA for the CDR3 is TGCGCCAGCAGCTTAGGACAGGGGGCTTGGTCACCCCTCCACTTT. V and J are TRBV5-1 and TRBJ1-6, with 11 bases identical to TRBD1. This CDR3 region has 15 residues. Germline V lookup: CDR1 SGHRS, CDR2 YFSETQ. V lost 2 bases and J lost 10; bases outside the gene matches: 5.

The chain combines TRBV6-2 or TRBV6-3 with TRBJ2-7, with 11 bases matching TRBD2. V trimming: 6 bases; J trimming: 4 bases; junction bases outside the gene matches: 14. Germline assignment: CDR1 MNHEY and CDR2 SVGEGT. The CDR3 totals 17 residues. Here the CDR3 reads CASSMGKTSGIGYEQYF. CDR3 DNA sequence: TGTGCCAGCAGCATGGGAAAGACTAGCGGGATTGGGTACGAGCAGTACTTC.

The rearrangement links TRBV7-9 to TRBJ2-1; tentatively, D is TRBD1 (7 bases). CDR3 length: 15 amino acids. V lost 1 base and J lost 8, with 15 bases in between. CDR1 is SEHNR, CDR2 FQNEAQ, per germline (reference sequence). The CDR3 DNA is TGTGCCAGCAGCTTAGATCAGGGGGGCTTGGATGAGCAGTTCTTC. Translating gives CASSLDQGGLDEQFF. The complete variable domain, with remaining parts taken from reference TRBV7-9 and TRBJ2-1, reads DTGVSQNPRHKITKRGQNVTFRCDPISEHNRLYWYRQTLGQGPEFLTYFQNEAQLEKSRLLSDRFSAERPKGSFSTLEIQRTEQGDSAMYLCASSLDQGGLDEQFFGPGTRLTVL.

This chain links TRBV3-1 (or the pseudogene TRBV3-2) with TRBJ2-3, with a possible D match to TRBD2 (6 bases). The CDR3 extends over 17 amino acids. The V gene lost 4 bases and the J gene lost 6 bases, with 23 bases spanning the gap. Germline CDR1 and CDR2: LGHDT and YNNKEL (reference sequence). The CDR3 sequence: CASSPSAIGRERDTQYF. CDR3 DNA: TGTGCCAGCAGCCCAAGTGCTATAGGTCGGGAGAGGGATACGCAGTATTTT.

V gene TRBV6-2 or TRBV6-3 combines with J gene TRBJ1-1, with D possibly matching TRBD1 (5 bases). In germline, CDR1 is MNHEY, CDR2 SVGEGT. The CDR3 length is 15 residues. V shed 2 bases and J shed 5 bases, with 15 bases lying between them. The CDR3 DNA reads TGTGCCAGCAGTTACCAGGAGTCAGGGTTAACTGAAGCTTTCTTT. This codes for CASSYQESGLTEAFF.